This T cell receptor (beta chain) was documented in a study of cytomegalovirus exposure and HLA in healthy donors. PCR employed 60 Vbeta and 13 Jbeta primers. Measured with immunoSEQ multiplex PCR; TCRdb has only the in-frame clones, and not every one. The sample has 150,000 to 200,000 clones, 85% seen once. Notes on the study in general: Immune exposure information comprised only CMV serostatus. The CMV antigen specificity of a few CMV-associated chains was confirmed through in vitro analysis.

To note about this clone: Its specificity is unknown.

The CDR3 totals 13 residues. The V gene lost 2 bases and the J gene lost 1 base, with 6 bases spanning the gap. Germline V lookup: CDR1 MDHEN, CDR2 SYDVKM. The source is a woman in her 50s in good health and CMV-seronegative. The sample was PBMCs. The chain recombines TRBV28 with TRBJ2-7; D is unclear. This CDR3 reads CASSLDGSYEQYF. In nucleotides, the CDR3 is TGTGCCAGCAGTTTAGACGGGTCCTACGAGCAGTACTTC.